This T cell receptor beta chain originates from a study of cytomegalovirus exposure and HLA in healthy donors. PCR was performed using 60 Vbeta and 13 Jbeta primers. The data were produced by immunoSEQ multiplex PCR, yet TCRdb's version contains in-frame clones alone and is incomplete. The sample carries approximately 150,000 clones, roughly 80% recorded once. Trimming removed 3 bases at V and 3 bases at J, with 23 bases between. The CDR3 has 18 amino acids. CDR1 and CDR2 (germline): LNHDA, SQIVND (reference sequence). The source material was PBMCs. This receptor was identified in a young man in good health and CMV-seronegative. The chain is built from TRBV19 and TRBJ1-2, with a tentative D call TRBD1 (5 bases). The CDR3 protein is CASSMPQGQPFLDYGYTF. The CDR3 DNA reads TGTGCCAGTAGTATGCCCCAAGGACAACCCTTTCTCGACTATGGCTACACCTTC.